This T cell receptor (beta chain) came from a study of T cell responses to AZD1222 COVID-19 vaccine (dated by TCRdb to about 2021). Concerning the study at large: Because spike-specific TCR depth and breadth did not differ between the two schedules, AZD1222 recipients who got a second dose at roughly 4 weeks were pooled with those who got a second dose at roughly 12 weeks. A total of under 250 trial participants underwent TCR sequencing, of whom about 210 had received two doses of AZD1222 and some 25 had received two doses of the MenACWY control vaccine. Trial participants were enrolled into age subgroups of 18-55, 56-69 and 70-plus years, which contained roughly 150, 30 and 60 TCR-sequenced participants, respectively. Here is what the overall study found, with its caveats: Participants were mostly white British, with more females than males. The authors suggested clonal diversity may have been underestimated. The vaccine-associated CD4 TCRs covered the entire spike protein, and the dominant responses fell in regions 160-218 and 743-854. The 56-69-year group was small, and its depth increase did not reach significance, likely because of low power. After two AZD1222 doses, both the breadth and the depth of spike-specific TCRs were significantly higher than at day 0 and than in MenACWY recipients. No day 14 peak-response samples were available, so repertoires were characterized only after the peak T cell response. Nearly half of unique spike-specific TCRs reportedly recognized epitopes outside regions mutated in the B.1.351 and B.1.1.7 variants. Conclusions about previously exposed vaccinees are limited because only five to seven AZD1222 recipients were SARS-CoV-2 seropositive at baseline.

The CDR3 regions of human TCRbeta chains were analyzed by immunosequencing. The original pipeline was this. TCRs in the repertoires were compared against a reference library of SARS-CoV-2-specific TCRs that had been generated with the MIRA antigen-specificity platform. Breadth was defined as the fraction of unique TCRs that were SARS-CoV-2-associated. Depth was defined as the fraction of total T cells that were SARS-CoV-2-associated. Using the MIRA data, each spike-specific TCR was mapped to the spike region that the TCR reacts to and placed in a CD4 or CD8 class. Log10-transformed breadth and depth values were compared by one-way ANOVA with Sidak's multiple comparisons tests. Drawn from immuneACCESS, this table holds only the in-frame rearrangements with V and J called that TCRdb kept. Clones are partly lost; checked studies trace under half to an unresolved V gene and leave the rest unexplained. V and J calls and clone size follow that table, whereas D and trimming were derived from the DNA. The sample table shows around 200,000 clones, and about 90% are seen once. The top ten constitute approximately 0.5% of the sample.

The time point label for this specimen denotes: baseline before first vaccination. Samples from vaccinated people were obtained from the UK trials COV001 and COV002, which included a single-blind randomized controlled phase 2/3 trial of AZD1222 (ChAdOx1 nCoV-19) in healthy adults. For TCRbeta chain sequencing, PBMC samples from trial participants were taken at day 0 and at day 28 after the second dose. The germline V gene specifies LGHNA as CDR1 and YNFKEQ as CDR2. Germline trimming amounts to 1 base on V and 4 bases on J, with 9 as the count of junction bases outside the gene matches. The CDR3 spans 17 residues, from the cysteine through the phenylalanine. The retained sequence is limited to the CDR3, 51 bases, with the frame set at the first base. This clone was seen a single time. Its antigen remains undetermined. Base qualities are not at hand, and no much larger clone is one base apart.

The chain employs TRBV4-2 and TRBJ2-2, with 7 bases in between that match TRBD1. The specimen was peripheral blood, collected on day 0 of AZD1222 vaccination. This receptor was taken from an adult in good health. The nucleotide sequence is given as TGTGCCAGCAGCCAAGCAGGGGACAGTAGGGCCACCGGGGAGCTGTTTTTT. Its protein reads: CASSQAGDSRATGELFF.